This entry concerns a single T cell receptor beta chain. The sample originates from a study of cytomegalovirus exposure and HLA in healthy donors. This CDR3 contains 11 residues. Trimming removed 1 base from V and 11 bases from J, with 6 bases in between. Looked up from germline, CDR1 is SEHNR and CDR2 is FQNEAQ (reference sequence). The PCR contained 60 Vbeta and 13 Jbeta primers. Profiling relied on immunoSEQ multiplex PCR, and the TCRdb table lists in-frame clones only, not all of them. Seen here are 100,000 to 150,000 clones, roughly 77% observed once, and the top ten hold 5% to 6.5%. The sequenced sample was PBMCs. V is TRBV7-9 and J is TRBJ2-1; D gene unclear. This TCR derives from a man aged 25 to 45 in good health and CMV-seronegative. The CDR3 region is CASSLEHKQFF. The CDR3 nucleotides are TGTGCCAGCAGCTTAGAACATAAGCAGTTCTTC.